One and the same sample provided the 5 T cell receptor beta chains below, sequenced in a study of blood T cell repertoires in COVID-19. The protocol was immunoSEQ multiplex PCR, while the TCRdb copy is restricted to in-frame clones and leaves out a portion. The sample contains roughly 120,000 clones, over 70% of which appear only once. The specimen was peripheral blood. The origin of the receptors is a woman between 70 and 85 years old with acute or convalescent COVID-19.

The chain couples TRBV18 to TRBJ2-3; D not resolved. The CDR3 is made up of 15 amino acids. The V gene lost 2 bases and the J gene lost 0 bases, with 9 bases spanning the gap. The germline CDR1 and CDR2 sequences are KGHSH and LQKENI. In nucleotides, the CDR3 is TGTGCCAGCTCACCAGGTGGCAGTAGCACAGATACGCAGTATTTT. This codes for CASSPGGSSTDTQYF.

This chain connects TRBV5-1 to TRBJ2-5; 8 positions agree with TRBD1. V lost 8 bases to trimming and J lost 2 bases; unmatched junction nucleotides: 5. The germline V gene has CDR1 SGHRS and CDR2 YFSETQ. The CDR3 covers 13 residues. CDR3 nucleotides: TGCGCCAGTAGGACAGGGACTCAAGAGACCCAGTACTTC. It encodes CASRTGTQETQYF.

The gene calls are TRBV7-2 and TRBJ2-3, with D tentatively TRBD2 (6 bases). V was trimmed by 4 bases and J by 6 bases, leaving 14 bases between them. This CDR3 has 14 residues. The germline CDR1 and CDR2 sequences are SGHTA and FQGNSA. The CDR3 DNA is TGTGCCAGCAGCTCCCGGGACTGGTCGGATACGCAGTATTTT. Protein sequence: CASSSRDWSDTQYF.

This clone was detected only a few times. V is TRBV28 and J is TRBJ1-5; D is ambiguous. V was cut by 3 bases and J by 3 bases, with 9 bases left in between. Germline CDR1 reads MDHEN; CDR2 reads SYDVKM. The CDR3 totals 14 residues. Here the CDR3 reads CASSLWEHNQPQHF. DNA for the CDR3: TGTGCCAGCAGTTTGTGGGAGCACAATCAGCCCCAGCATTTT. Together with reference TRBV28 and TRBJ1-5, the CDR3 gives the full variable domain: DVKVTQSSRYLVKRTGEKVFLECVQDMDHENMFWYRQDPGLGLRLIYFSYDVKMKEKGDIPEGYSVSREKKERFSLILESASTNQTSMYLCASSLWEHNQPQHFGDGTRLSIL.

V gene TRBV29-1 combines with J gene TRBJ1-3; D ambiguous. The CDR3 covers 12 residues. Germline values: CDR1 SQVTM, CDR2 ANQGSEA. The DNA for the CDR3 is TGCAGTAGCAGCTCCTCTGGAAACACCATATATTTT. Its translation: CSSSSSGNTIYF.